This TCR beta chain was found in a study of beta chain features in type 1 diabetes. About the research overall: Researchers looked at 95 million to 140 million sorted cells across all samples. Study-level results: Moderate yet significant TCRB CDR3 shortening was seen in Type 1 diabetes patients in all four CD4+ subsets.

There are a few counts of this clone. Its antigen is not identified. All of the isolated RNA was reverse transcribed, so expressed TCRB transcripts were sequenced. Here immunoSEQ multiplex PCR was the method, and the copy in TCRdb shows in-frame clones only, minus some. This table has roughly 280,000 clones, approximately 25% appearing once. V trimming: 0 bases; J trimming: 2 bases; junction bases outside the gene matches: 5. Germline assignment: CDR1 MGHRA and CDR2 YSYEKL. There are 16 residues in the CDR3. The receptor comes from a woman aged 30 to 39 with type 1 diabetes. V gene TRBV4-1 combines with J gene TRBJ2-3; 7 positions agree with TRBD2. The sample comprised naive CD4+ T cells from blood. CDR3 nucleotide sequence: TGCGCCAGCAGCCAAGACCTAGCGGAGTTCACAGATACGCAGTATTTT. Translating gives CASSQDLAEFTDTQYF.